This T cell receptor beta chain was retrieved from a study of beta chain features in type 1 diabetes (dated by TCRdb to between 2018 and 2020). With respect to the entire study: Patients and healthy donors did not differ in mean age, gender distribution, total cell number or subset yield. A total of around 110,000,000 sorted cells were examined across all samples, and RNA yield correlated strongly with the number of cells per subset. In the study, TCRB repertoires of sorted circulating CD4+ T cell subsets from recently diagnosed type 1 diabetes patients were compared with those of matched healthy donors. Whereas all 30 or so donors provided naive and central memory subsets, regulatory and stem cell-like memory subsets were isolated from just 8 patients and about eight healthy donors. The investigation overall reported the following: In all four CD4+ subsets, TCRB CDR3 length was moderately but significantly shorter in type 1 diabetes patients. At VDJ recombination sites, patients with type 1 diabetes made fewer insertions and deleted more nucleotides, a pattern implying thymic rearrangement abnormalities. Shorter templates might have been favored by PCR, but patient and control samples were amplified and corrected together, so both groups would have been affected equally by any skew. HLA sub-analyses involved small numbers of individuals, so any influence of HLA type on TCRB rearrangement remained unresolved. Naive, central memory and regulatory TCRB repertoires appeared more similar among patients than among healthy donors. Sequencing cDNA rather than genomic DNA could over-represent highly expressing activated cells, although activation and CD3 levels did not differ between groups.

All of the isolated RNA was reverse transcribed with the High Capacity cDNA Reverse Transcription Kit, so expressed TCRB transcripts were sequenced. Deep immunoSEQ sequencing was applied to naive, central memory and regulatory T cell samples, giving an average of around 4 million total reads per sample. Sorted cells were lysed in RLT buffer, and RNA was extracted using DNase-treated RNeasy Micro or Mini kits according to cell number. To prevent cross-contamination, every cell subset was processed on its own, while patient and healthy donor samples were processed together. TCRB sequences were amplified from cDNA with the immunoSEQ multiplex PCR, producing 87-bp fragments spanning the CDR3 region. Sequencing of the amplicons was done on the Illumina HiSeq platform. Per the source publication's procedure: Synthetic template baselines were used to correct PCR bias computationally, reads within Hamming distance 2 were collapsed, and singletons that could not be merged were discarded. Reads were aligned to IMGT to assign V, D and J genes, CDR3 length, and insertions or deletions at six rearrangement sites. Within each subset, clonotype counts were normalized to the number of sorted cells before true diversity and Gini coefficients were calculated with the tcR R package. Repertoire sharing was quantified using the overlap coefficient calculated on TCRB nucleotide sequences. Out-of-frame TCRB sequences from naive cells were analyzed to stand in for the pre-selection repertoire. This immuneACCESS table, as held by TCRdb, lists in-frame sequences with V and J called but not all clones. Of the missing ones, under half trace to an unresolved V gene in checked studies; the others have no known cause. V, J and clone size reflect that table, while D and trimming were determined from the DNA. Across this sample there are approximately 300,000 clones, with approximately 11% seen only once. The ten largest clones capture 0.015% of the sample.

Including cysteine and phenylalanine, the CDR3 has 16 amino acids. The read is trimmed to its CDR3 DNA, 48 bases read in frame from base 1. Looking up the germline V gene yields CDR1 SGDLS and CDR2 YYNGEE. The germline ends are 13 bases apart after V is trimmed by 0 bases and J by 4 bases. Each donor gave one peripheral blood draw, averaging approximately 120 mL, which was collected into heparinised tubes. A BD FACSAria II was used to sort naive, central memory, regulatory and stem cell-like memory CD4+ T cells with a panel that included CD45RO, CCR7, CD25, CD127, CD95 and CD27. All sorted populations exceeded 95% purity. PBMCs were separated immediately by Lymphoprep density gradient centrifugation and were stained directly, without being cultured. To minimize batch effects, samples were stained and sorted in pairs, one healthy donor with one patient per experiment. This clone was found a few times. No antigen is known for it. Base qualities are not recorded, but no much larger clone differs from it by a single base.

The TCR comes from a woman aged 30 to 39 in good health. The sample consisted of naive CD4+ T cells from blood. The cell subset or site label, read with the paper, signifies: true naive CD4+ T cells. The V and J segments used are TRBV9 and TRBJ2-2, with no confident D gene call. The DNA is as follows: TGTGCCAGCAGCGTAGAAGGAGTACGTGGCACCGGGGAGCTGTTTTTT. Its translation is CASSVEGVRGTGELFF. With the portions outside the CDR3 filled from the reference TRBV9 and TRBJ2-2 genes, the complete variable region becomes DSGVTQTPKHLITATGQRVTLRCSPRSGDLSVYWYQQSLDQGLQFLIQYYNGEERAKGNILERFSAQQFPDLHSELNLSSLELGDSALYFCASSVEGVRGTGELFFGEGSRLTVL.